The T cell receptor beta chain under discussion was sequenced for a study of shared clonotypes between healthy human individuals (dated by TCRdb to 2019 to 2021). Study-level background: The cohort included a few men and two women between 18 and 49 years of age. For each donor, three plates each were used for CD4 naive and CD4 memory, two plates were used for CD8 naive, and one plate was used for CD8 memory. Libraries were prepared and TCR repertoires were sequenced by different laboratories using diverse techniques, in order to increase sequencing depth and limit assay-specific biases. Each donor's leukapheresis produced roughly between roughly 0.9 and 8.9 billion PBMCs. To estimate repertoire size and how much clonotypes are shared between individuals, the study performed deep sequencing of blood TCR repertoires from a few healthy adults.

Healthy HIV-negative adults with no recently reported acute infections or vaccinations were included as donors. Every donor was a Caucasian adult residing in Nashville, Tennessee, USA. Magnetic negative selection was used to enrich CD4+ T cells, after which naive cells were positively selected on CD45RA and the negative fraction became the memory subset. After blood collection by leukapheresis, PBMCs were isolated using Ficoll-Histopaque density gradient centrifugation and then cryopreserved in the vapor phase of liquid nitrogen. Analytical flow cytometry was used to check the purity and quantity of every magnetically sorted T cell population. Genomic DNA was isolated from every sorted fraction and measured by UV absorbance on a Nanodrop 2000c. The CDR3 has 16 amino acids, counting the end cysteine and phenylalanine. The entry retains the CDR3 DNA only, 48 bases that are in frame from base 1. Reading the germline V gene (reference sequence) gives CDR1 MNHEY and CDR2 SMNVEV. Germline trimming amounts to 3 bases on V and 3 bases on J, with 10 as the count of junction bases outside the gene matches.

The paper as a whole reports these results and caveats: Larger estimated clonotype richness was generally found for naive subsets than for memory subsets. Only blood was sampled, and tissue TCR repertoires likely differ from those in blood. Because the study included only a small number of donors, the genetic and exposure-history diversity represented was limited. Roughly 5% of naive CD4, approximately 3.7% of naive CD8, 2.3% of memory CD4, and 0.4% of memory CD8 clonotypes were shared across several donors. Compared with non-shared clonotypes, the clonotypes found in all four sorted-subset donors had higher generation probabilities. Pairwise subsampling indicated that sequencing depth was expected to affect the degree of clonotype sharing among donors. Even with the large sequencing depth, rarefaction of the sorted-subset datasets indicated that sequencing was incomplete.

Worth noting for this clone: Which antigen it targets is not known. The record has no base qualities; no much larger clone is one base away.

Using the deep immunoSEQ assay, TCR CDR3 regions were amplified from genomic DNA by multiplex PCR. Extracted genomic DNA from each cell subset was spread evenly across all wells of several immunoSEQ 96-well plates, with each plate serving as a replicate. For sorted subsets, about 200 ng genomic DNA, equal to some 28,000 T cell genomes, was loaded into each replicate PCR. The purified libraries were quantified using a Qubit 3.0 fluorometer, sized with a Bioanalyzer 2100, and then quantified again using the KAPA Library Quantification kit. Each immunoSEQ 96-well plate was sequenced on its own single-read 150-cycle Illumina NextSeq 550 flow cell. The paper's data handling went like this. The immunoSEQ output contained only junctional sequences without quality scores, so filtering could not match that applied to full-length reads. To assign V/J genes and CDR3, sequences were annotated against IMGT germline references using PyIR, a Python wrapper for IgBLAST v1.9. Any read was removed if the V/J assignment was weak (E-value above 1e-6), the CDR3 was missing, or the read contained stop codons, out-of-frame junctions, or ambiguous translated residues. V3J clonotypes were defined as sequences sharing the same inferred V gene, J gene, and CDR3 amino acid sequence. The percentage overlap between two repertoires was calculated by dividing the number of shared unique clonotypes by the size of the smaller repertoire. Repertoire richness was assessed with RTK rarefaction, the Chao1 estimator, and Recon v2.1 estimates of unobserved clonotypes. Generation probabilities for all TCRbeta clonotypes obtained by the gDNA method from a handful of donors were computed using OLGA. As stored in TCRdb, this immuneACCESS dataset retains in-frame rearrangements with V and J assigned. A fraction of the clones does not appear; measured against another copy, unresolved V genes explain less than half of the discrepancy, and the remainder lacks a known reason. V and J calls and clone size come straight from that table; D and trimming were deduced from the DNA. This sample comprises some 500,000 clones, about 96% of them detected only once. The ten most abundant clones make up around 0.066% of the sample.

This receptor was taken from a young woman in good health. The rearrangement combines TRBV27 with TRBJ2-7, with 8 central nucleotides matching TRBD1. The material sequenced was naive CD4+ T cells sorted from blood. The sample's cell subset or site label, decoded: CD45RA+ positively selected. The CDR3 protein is CASSLPGQGKGYEQYF. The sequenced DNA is TGTGCCAGCAGTTTGCCCGGACAGGGAAAGGGCTACGAGCAGTACTTC.